Detailed here is one TCR beta chain. These data are taken from a study of blood T cell repertoires in COVID-19. Study in general: Samples came from the United States, Italy and Spain, spanning acute and convalescent COVID-19. PBMCs, B-cell-depleted T cells, or T cells were the source of the cDNA or gDNA that made up the material.

In germline, CDR1 is SGHAT, CDR2 FQNNGV. Trimming stripped 5 bases from V and 7 bases from J, with 15 bases between. The CDR3 length is 14 residues. In the source study's methods: Amplification from reference gene primers served as the basis for estimated nucleated cell counts. Data came from immunoSEQ multiplex PCR; TCRdb stores just in-frame clones and leaves some out. Clone size and V and J calls were adopted from that table, with D and trimming inferred from the DNA. The repertoire holds 120,000 or so clones, with less than 90% as singletons. The chain joins TRBV11-2 to TRBJ1-3, with D maybe TRBD1 (6 bases). This clonotype was sampled from an elderly man with active or convalescent COVID-19. The sequencing sample was made of peripheral blood. This chain's CDR3 is CASSPSFQGNTIYF. In DNA, the CDR3 is TGTGCCAGCAGCCCCTCCTTCCAGGGGAACACCATATATTTT.